This T cell receptor beta chain originates from a study of T cell clonality in common variable immunodeficiency. For this clone: What it binds is unknown. The read halts 3 residues ahead of the CDR3 end, with the missing end drawn from the germline J gene.

Sequencing input was equivalent genomic DNA from CVID and controls. Sequenced by immunoSEQ multiplex PCR; TCRdb stores in-frame clones only, minus some. This sample comprises over 20,000 clones, none seen once only. No CVID subject was ill or on immunomodulatory drugs when sampled. The CDR3 has 14 amino acids. The germline V gene encodes CDR1 SGHTA and CDR2 FQGNSA. Trimming cost V 3 bases and J 2 bases, with 11 bases left between them. Points from the study as a whole: Repertoire-complication correlations in CVID were limited by patient heterogeneity. Shared TCRbeta clones were fewer between CVID subjects than controls. Fewer deletions and N-nucleotide insertions were reportedly seen in common variable immunodeficiency TCR beta sequences.

V and J are TRBV7-2 and TRBJ2-7, with D perhaps TRBD1 or TRBD2 (5 bases each). The receptor's source is a human donor with common variable immunodeficiency. Sequenced: peripheral blood mononuclear cells. The CDR3 protein is CASSFNQGAYEQYF. The part of the CDR3 DNA that was read is TGTGCCAGCAGCTTTAACCAGGGAGCCTACGAG.